This T cell receptor beta chain was sequenced in a study of OX40 agonist ivuxolimab in advanced cancers. Study-level information: Patients were dosed intravenously with ivuxolimab at 0.01 to 10 mg/kg every 2 weeks. General study points: No determination was made of the antigen specificity of the expanded peripheral T cells.

Using immunoSEQ multiplex PCR, the repertoire was profiled, and TCRdb retains in-frame clones only, with some absent. The data show about 21,000 clones, approximately 81% seen once. On this clone itself: The antigen is unknown.

The CDR3 totals 19 residues. Germline V gene lookup returns CDR1 LNHDA and CDR2 SQIVND (reference sequence). Losses at the gene ends were 0 bases for V and 0 bases for J; bases not matched to a gene: 9. The V call is TRBV19, the J call TRBJ1-5; 9 bases align to TRBD1. The material was CD4+ or CD8+ T cells sorted from blood, obtained in a trial of the OX40 agonist ivuxolimab. This TCR was recovered from an adult with an advanced solid tumor such as melanoma, head and neck, liver or kidney cancer. The CDR3 loop reads CASSIDPKQGAYSNQPQHF. DNA of the CDR3: TGTGCCAGTAGTATAGATCCCAAACAGGGGGCCTATAGCAATCAGCCCCAGCATTTT.